The source of this T cell receptor beta chain is a study of blood T cell repertoires in COVID-19. Study-wide background: COVID-19 samples, acute and convalescent, were from the United States, Italy and Spain. T cells, B-cell-depleted T cells, or PBMCs provided the cDNA or gDNA that served as material.

This clone occurred once. CDR1 and CDR2 (germline): SGHAT, FQNNGV. The CDR3 spans 15 residues. Trimming removed 5 bases from V and 1 base from J, with 13 bases in between. Study processing details: Counts of nucleated cells, estimated from reference gene primer amplification, were obtained. The assay was immunoSEQ multiplex PCR, and TCRdb's table has in-frame clones only and misses some. The DNA gave D and trimming, while V, J and clone size come from that table. The sample includes 62,000 or so clones, 88% of them seen just once. This TCR came from a human donor in a cohort sampled during active COVID-19. This chain links TRBV11-2 with TRBJ2-3; D perhaps matches TRBD2 (6 bases). The sample taken for sequencing was peripheral blood. The CDR3 loop is CASSLRWGGTDTQYF. Written as DNA, the CDR3 is TGTGCCAGCAGCCTCCGGTGGGGGGGCACAGATACGCAGTATTTT.